This TCR beta chain was found in a study of PD-L1 blockade in urothelial cancer. Study-wide background: At 3 weeks after treatment start (second dose) and again at 6 weeks, blood was analyzed. T cells numbered a median of approximately 150,000 in the blood samples.

The J segment lost 5 bases and the V segment lost 0 bases, leaving 6 bases of the junction unmatched. The CDR3 loop spans 15 amino acids. Germline loops: CDR1 LGHNA, CDR2 YSLEER. PCRs each included synthetic TCR analog templates spiked in. Repertoires were generated with immunoSEQ multiplex PCR, while TCRdb's copy carries only in-frame clones and drops some. The table has some 40,000 clones, around four fifths seen once. The sample's time point: pretreatment peripheral blood. The chain has TRBV4-3 and TRBJ2-7; 8 nucleotides match TRBD2. This TCR derives from an older man with urothelial cancer. The sequences come from PBMCs, collected around atezolizumab (anti-PD-L1) treatment. CDR3 sequence reads: CASSQDAAGGNEQYF. Written as DNA, the CDR3 is TGCGCCAGCAGCCAAGATGCCGCGGGAGGTAACGAGCAGTACTTC.